This TCR beta chain came from a study of blood T cells in healthy people across ages. General study results and limits: TCR beta diversity tracked closely with naive T cell percentage. Among long-lived donors, naive CD4+ cells were more numerous and diversity higher than in aged donors.

This clonotype was observed a few times. Its target is not known. Healthy Caucasians from Russia aged about 6 to 90 served as donors. This CDR3 is built from 15 residues. Germline V gives CDR1 MDHEN, CDR2 SYDVKM. Trimming left V 3 bases short and J 3 bases short, with 15 bases between. A second PCR of about 7 to 12 cycles used a sample-barcoded 5' primer and a J-beta primer mix. Researchers report that each sample yielded at least 2.5 million CDR3-containing paired-end reads. TCRdb reanalysed the 5' RACE reads using MiXCR and keeps one entry per CDR3 protein. The sample holds 1.5 million to 2 million distinct CDR3 sequences; approximately 32% are singletons and the top ten take about 11%.

The sequence was obtained from a woman in her 30s in good health. The sample was blood. The chain couples TRBV28 to TRBJ2-7; perhaps TRBD1 as D (5 bases). CDR3 sequence: CASSFRWQGFYEQYF. The CDR3 DNA is TGTGCCAGCAGTTTTCGATGGCAGGGATTCTACGAGCAGTACTTC.